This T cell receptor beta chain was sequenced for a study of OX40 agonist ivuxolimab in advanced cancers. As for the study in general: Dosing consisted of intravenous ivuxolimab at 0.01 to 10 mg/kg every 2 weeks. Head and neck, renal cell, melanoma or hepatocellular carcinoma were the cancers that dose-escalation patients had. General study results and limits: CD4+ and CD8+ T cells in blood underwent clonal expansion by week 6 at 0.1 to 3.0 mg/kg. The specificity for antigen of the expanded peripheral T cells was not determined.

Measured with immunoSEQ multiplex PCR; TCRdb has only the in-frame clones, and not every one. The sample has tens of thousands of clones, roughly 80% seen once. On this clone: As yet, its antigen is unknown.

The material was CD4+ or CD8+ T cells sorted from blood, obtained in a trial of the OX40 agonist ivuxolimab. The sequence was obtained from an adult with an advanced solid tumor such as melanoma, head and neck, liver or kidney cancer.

The CDR3 DNA reads TGTGCCAGTAGTTTGGGACAGGAGATTAATGAAAAACTGTTTTTT. It yields the protein CASSLGQEINEKLFF. The chain is built from TRBV19 and TRBJ1-4, with 8 bases aligning to TRBD1. The CDR3 has 15 amino acids. Germline CDR1 reads LNHDA; CDR2 reads SQIVND (reference sequence). Losses at the gene ends were 5 bases for V and 4 bases for J; bases not matched to a gene: 6.